A selection of T cell receptor beta chains follows, all from one sample in a study of regulatory T cells in long-lasting Graves disease. TCRdb processed the multiplex PCR reads anew with MiXCR; each CDR3 protein has one entry. The data contain fewer than 550,000 distinct CDR3 sequences, about 22% of them singletons. Sequencing used peripheral blood mononuclear cells (PBMCs), obtained when the disease was refractory, from a patient treated with antithyroid drugs. The receptors shown here come from a female donor with Graves disease. The CDR3 runs from the conserved cysteine through the conserved F or W. A D gene is named only where the DNA matches it firmly. Size is stated for part of the rows, as once, few or many counts, or as a class when the clone is expanded.

NA	TRBJ1-4	few	TRBV11-2	TGTGCCAGCAGCTTGGGCCTTCTGGAAGAAAAACTGTTTTTT	CASSLGLLEEKLFF
NA	TRBJ2-5	NA	TRBV4-1	TGCGCCAGCAGGGACCTCTTGCGGAAAGAGACCCAGTACTTC	CASRDLLRKETQYF
NA	TRBJ1-4	many	TRBV3-1	TGTGCCAGCAGCCAAGATCAGCACCCTAATGAAAAACTGTTTTTT	CASSQDQHPNEKLFF
NA	TRBJ1-2	many	TRBV28	TGTGCCAGCAGTCAGGAGGCTCCTAAGTTTTCTGGCTATGGCTACACCTTC	CASSQEAPKFSGYGYTF
TRBD2	TRBJ2-4	many	TRBV6-2/TRBV6-3	TGTGCCAGCTGGAGCGGGGGGGCAAAGGACATTCAGTACTTC	CASWSGGAKDIQYF
NA	TRBJ1-1	NA	TRBV6-1	TGTGCCAGCAGGCCTGGGGGGGAAACCACTGAAGCTTTCTTT	CASRPGGETTEAFF
NA	TRBJ1-5	few	TRBV4-2	TGTGCCAGCAGCCAAGATACAGCCGGCTATCAGCCCCAGCATTTT	CASSQDTAGYQPQHF
NA	TRBJ2-4	many	TRBV20-1	TGCAGTGCTAGTACTGGGGCCAAAAACATTCAGTACTTC	CSASTGAKNIQYF
NA	TRBJ1-2	NA	TRBV29-1	TGCAGCGTTGAAGGGGGGGAGAGGAGCTACACCTTC	CSVEGGERSYTF
NA	TRBJ1-1	NA	TRBV18	TGTGCCAGCTCACCCGACGCCTTGAACACTGAAGCTTTCTTT	CASSPDALNTEAFF
NA	TRBJ2-2	NA	TRBV19	TGTGCCAGTAGTATGTTCCCCGGACATACCGGGGAGCTGTTTTTT	CASSMFPGHTGELFF
NA	TRBJ2-1	few	TRBV9	TGTGCCAGCAGCGCTGACCCCCTCAAACTAGCAGCCCACTCCTACAATGAGCAGTTCTTC	CASSADPLKLAAHSYNEQFF
TRBD1	TRBJ1-1	NA	TRBV12-5	TGTGCTAGTGGTTTGGTACTCGGGACAGGGGAGGGCCGAATGAACACTGAAGCTTTCTTT	CASGLVLGTGEGRMNTEAFF
NA	TRBJ2-5	many	TRBV2	TGTGCCACCCCGAGGGGGGATCGGGAGACCCAGTACTTC	CATPRGDRETQYF
NA	TRBJ2-2	few	TRBV28	TGTGCCAGCAGTTTAAATTCGGGGGCTAGCGAGCACACCGGGGAGCTGTTTTTT	CASSLNSGASEHTGELFF
NA	TRBJ2-7	NA	TRBV20-1	TGCAGTGCTATAGCGGCTGGGTACGAGCAGTACTTC	CSAIAAGYEQYF
NA	TRBJ2-5	many	TRBV28	TGTGCCAGCAGTTTATCTTTTATACGGCCTCCGGAGACCCAGTACTTC	CASSLSFIRPPETQYF
TRBD2	TRBJ2-3	NA	TRBV7-2	TGTGCCAGCAGCCGGACTAGCGATCAGGTTACGCAGTATTTT	CASSRTSDQVTQYF
NA	TRBJ1-1	NA	TRBV7-2	TGTGCCAGCAGCTTATCTCCCAGGAACACTGAAGCTTTCTTT	CASSLSPRNTEAFF
NA	TRBJ2-6	many	TRBV12-3/TRBV12-4	TGTGCCAGCAGTCCCCCGAGCACTGGGGCCAACGTCCTGACTTTC	CASSPPSTGANVLTF
TRBD1	TRBJ2-5	many	TRBV11-3	TGTGCCAGCAGCTTGGGGACAGACCAAGAGACCCAGTACTTC	CASSLGTDQETQYF
TRBD2	TRBJ2-7	few	TRBV24-1	TGTGCCACCAGTGATCGCGGGGGGAGCACCGAGCAGTACTTC	CATSDRGGSTEQYF
NA	TRBJ2-5	few	TRBV5-4	TGTGCCAGCAGCTTCGCCGGGACGGAACAAGAGACCCAGTACTTC	CASSFAGTEQETQYF
NA	TRBJ2-7	many	TRBV6-5	TGTGCCAGCAGTTATTCCCCCCGCCTTGGGACGAGATACGAGCAGTACTTC	CASSYSPRLGTRYEQYF
TRBD2	TRBJ2-7	many	TRBV20-1	TGCAGTGCTAGAGATCGCGGGGGCTCCTACGAGCAGTACTTC	CSARDRGGSYEQYF
NA	TRBJ1-6	NA	TRBV3-1	TGTGCCAGCAGCCTAAGAGCGGCAGGAGGGAGTTCACCCCTCCACTTT	CASSLRAAGGSSPLHF
NA	TRBJ1-1	NA	TRBV6-2/TRBV6-3	TGTGCCAGCAGAGGGATGGTCGGGGGGAAGTCTAGGTTTGAAGCTTTCTTT	CASRGMVGGKSRFEAFF
NA	TRBJ1-4	many	TRBV27	TGTGCCAGCAGTTTATTCCCCCCCCCAGGGATCTTCAATGAAAAACTGTTTTTT	CASSLFPPPGIFNEKLFF
NA	TRBJ1-1	NA	TRBV30	TGTGCCTGGAGCCTACAGGGTCCGTACACTGAAGCTTTCTTT	CAWSLQGPYTEAFF